This paragraph covers one T cell receptor beta chain sequence. This specimen comes from a study of blood T cell repertoires in COVID-19. The overall study: In each case, the material was cDNA or gDNA derived from T cells, B-cell-depleted T cells, or PBMCs.

The CDR3 length is 16 residues. Germline V lookup: CDR1 LGHNA, CDR2 YNFKEQ. Germline trimming cut 4 bases from V and 4 bases from J; bases unmatched to any gene: 9. Everyone who took part was 18 to 89 years old, and they came from about 25 US areas. Donors of Cohort 3 who recovered were those that had two negative PCRs, clearance, or symptom resolution. How the authors handled the data: By means of reference gene primer amplification, nucleated cell counts were estimated. Some clones are missing from TCRdb's copy, which holds only in-frame ones; the method was immunoSEQ multiplex PCR. V and J calls and clone size follow that table, whereas D and trimming were derived from the DNA. The sample gives approximately 170,000 clones, around 80% of which show up once; more than 10% is in the top ten.

V gene TRBV4-2 combines with J gene TRBJ2-3, with 9 bases matching TRBD2. Sequences were obtained from PBMCs or T cells enriched from blood (not recorded which). This sequence originates from a man aged 50 to 59 who had recovered from COVID-19. The CDR3 nucleotides read TGTGCCAGCAGCCTAGGCGGGGGGGGGCCCGCAGATACGCAGTATTTT. Protein sequence: CASSLGGGGPADTQYF.